What follows is one TCR beta chain and its context. Its antigen remains unknown. Time point given: cycle 4 day 1 (C4D1), after around six weeks of nivolumab. Every patient had relapsed following autologous stem cell transplantation, and cohorts differed in brentuximab vedotin exposure. The CD4+ T cells used were purified from thawed PBMCs through magnetic negative selection. The data belong to a study of PD-1 blockade in classical Hodgkin lymphoma. General study findings and limits: Newly diagnosed patients were reported to start with lower TCR diversity than healthy donors. CD4+ TCR diversity, unlike CD8+, climbed significantly by C4D1.

Clones were read by immunoSEQ multiplex PCR, and TCRdb kept only the in-frame ones, dropping some. The sample records fewer than 35,000 clones, around 84% being singletons. The CDR3 is 18 residues long. CDR1 SGHAT and CDR2 FQNNGV come from the germline V gene. Unmatched junction bases numbered 11, after V lost 0 bases and J lost 4 bases. The clonotype was recovered from a human donor with classical Hodgkin lymphoma. The sample here was CD4+ T cells from blood, taken before the fourth cycle of nivolumab. The rearrangement uses TRBV11-2 and TRBJ2-1; TRBD2 matches 8 bases. CDR3 protein: CASSLDPPAGGLYNEQFF. CDR3 sequence (DNA): TGTGCCAGCAGCTTAGACCCCCCCGCGGGGGGCCTTTACAATGAGCAGTTCTTC.